One sample yielded the 6 T cell receptor beta chains listed below, sequenced in a study of shared T cell receptors in the human thymus. Clones were sequenced by immunoSEQ multiplex PCR, and TCRdb holds only the in-frame ones, with some missing. This sample has more than 300,000 clones, with over 90% found just once. The sample consisted of thymocytes. These receptor sequences come from a human donor.

This clone came up a few times. The rearrangement joins TRBV18 to TRBJ2-5; 9 bases line up with TRBD2. CDR3 size: 16 residues. Unmatched junction bases numbered 9, after V lost 3 bases and J lost 4 bases. Germline V gene data show CDR1 as KGHSH and CDR2 as LQKENI. The CDR3 region is CASSPGIAGEVETQYF. The CDR3 bases are TGTGCCAGCTCACCGGGAATAGCGGGAGAGGTAGAGACCCAGTACTTC.

This clone was counted once. The chain has TRBV6-5 and TRBJ2-1; the D is unclear. The CDR3 sequence is 11 residues long. From germline, CDR1 is MNHEY and CDR2 SVGAGI. Trimming shortened V by 7 bases and J by 9 bases, and 10 bases separated the two germline ends. CDR3 DNA: TGTGCCAGCACCGGAGCTGGTGAGCAGTTCTTC. Its protein is CASTGAGEQFF.

This sequence joins TRBV5-1 and TRBJ1-3, with D perhaps TRBD1 (5 bases). Germline values: CDR1 SGHRS, CDR2 YFSETQ. CDR3 length equals 16 residues. The V end lost 2 bases, the J end lost 8 bases, and 20 bases lay between the germline ends. Here the CDR3 reads CASSLIQAGYSDTIYF. The DNA of the CDR3 is TGCGCCAGCAGCTTAATACAGGCCGGGTATTCGGACACCATATATTTT.

The chain employs TRBV20-1 and TRBJ1-1; D remains unclear. The V gene lost 5 bases and the J gene lost 1 base, with 5 bases spanning the gap. This CDR3 has 11 amino acids. Germline CDR1 and CDR2: DFQATT and SNEGSKA (reference sequence). CDR3 protein: CSAPPNTEAFF. CDR3 in DNA: TGCAGTGCTCCACCGAACACTGAAGCTTTCTTT.

The chain combines TRBV5-4 with TRBJ2-7; 12 bases are shared with TRBD2. The germline V gene encodes CDR1 SGHNT and CDR2 YYREEE (reference sequence). The CDR3 spans 17 residues. V was clipped by 1 base and J by 5 bases; unmatched bases: 10. CDR3 region: CASSLRASGRAKDEQYF. The CDR3 bases are TGTGCCAGCAGCTTGAGAGCTAGCGGGAGGGCCAAGGACGAGCAGTACTTC.

CDR3 region: CASSPPGLAGDEQFF. CDR3 DNA: TGTGCCAGCAGTCCCCCGGGACTAGCGGGAGATGAGCAGTTCTTC. This chain links TRBV27 with TRBJ2-1, with 14 bases fitting TRBD2. Germline CDR1 is MNHEY and CDR2 is SMNVEV (reference sequence). There are 15 residues in the CDR3. V was pared by 5 bases and J by 8 bases, with 5 bases of the junction left unmatched.